The source of this T cell receptor beta chain is a study of blood T cell repertoires in COVID-19. Study background: Collection of acute and convalescent COVID-19 samples took place in the United States, Italy and Spain. PBMCs, B-cell-depleted T cells, or T cells were the source of the cDNA or gDNA that made up the material.

This clone was seen once. The table came from immunoSEQ multiplex PCR; TCRdb's copy has only in-frame clones and leaves some out. The profile shows 200,000 to 250,000 clones, approximately 87% of them singletons. This CDR3 is 12 amino acids long. The V end lost 2 bases, the J end lost 7 bases, and 6 bases lay between the germline ends. The germline V gene encodes CDR1 MNHEY and CDR2 SVGEGT. The receptor was isolated from a woman in her fifties or sixties in a cohort exposed to, infected with or recovered from COVID-19 (not recorded which). The chain carries TRBV6-2 or TRBV6-3 and TRBJ1-5; no firm D call. Sequencing was performed on PBMCs or T cells enriched from blood (not recorded which). CDR3 sequence reads: CASSYPSQPQHF. The CDR3 nucleotides read TGTGCCAGCAGTTACCCTTCGCAGCCCCAGCATTTT.